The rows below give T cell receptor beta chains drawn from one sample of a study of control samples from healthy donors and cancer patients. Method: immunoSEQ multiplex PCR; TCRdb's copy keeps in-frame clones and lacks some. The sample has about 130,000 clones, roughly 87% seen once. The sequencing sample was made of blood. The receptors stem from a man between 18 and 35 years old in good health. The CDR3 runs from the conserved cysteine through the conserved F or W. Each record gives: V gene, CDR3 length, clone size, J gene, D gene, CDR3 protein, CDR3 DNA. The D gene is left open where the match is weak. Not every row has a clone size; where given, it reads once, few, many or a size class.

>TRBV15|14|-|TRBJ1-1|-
CATTAVEPGTEAFF
TGTGCCACCACGGCGGTCGAACCGGGCACTGAAGCTTTCTTT
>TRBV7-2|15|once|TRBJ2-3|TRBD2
CASSWTSGRTDTQYF
TGTGCCAGCAGCTGGACTAGCGGGAGGACAGATACGCAGTATTTT
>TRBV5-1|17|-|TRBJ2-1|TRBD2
CASSATALAGGPQQQFF
TGCGCCAGCAGCGCGACCGCCCTAGCGGGAGGCCCTCAACAGCAGTTCTTC
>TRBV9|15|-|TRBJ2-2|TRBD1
CASSVADRVSGELFF
TGTGCCAGCAGCGTAGCCGACAGGGTATCCGGGGAGCTGTTTTTT
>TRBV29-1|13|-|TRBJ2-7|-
CSVRDSDSYEQYF
TGCAGCGTGCGGGACAGCGACTCCTACGAGCAGTACTTC
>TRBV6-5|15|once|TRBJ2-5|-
CASSYDAGHQETQYF
TGTGCCAGCAGTTACGATGCGGGCCACCAAGAGACCCAGTACTTC
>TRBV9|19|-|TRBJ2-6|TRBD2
CASSTRSGREWRGANVLTF
TGTGCCAGCAGCACGAGGTCGGGGCGGGAGTGGCGTGGGGCCAACGTCCTGACTTTC
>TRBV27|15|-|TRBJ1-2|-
CASSFGGTGHYGYTF
TGTGCCAGCAGTTTTGGAGGGACCGGTCATTATGGCTACACCTTC
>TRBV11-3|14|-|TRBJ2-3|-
CASSWGGGTDTQYF
TGTGCCAGCAGCTGGGGCGGCGGCACAGATACGCAGTATTTT
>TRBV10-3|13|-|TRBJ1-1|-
CAISGTDEHEAFF
TGTGCCATCAGTGGGACTGACGAACACGAAGCTTTCTTT
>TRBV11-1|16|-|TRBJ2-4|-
CASSPAGYLAKNIQYF
TGTGCCAGCAGCCCCGCGGGGTACTTAGCCAAAAACATTCAGTACTTC
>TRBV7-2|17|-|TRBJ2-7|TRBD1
CASSLATGVNTHYEQYF
TGTGCCAGCAGCTTAGCGACAGGGGTTAATACACACTACGAGCAGTACTTC
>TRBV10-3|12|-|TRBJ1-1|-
CAISSDKTKAFF
TGTGCCATCAGTTCAGACAAGACAAAAGCTTTCTTT
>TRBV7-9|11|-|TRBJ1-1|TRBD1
CASSADRAAFF
TGTGCCAGCAGCGCTGACAGGGCAGCTTTCTTT
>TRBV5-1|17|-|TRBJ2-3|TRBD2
CASSFGRLAGVVDTQYF
TGCGCCAGCAGCTTTGGCCGACTAGCGGGAGTGGTAGATACGCAGTATTTT
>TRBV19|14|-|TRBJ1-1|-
CASSTLTVNTEAFF
TGTGCCAGTAGTACCCTGACAGTGAACACTGAAGCTTTCTTT
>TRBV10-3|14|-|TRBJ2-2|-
CAISGGHNTGELFF
TGTGCCATCAGTGGGGGACACAACACCGGGGAGCTGTTTTTT
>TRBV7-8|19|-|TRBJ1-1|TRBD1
CASRLINKTGRVILTEAFF
TGTGCCAGCCGGTTAATAAACAAGACAGGGAGGGTAATACTCACTGAAGCTTTCTTT
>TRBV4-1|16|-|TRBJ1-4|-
CASSQAETTINEKLFF
TGCGCCAGCAGCCAAGCGGAGACGACTATCAATGAAAAACTGTTTTTT
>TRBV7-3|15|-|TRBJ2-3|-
CASSLAGQSTDTQYF
TGTGCCAGCAGCTTAGCGGGACAGAGCACAGATACGCAGTATTTT
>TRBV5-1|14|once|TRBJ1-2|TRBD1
CASSWGAGGYGYTF
TGCGCCAGCAGCTGGGGGGCAGGGGGCTATGGCTACACCTTC
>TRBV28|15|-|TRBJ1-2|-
CASSFGSGSNYGYTF
TGTGCCAGCAGTTTTGGATCAGGGTCTAACTATGGCTACACCTTC
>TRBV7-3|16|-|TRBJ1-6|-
CASSLEGGTNNSPLHF
TGTGCCAGCAGCTTAGAGGGGGGGACCAATAATTCACCCCTCCACTTT
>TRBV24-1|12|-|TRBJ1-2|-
CATSDWTETYHF
TGTGCCACCAGTGACTGGACGGAGACTTACCACTTC
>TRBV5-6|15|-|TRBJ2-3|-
CASSQDLSAEKAQYF
TGTGCCAGCAGCCAAGATTTATCGGCGGAGAAAGCGCAGTATTTT
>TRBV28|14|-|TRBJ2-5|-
CASSITSGKGTQYF
TGTGCCAGCAGTATAACCTCCGGGAAAGGGACCCAGTACTTC
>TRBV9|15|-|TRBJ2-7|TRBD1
CASSGTGTGTYEQYF
TGTGCCAGCAGCGGCACCGGGACAGGAACCTACGAGCAGTACTTC
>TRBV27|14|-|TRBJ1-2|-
CASSRSGGVYGYTF
TGTGCCAGCAGTAGATCGGGAGGGGTCTATGGCTACACCTTC
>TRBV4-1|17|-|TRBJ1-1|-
CASSQEAGGLGKTEAFF
TGCGCCAGCAGCCAAGAGGCGGGGGGACTCGGAAAAACTGAAGCTTTCTTT
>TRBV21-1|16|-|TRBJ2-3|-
CASSKELAGQWDTQYF
TGTGCCAGCAGCAAAGAACTAGCGGGACAGTGGGATACGCAGTATTTT
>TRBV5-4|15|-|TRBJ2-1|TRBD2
CASSLEAGGWNEQFF
TGTGCCAGCAGCTTGGAGGCGGGAGGGTGGAATGAGCAGTTCTTC
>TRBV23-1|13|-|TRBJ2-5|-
CASSEQVLETQYF
TGCGCCAGCAGCGAACAGGTATTGGAGACCCAGTACTTC
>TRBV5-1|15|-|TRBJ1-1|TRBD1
CASSLGGQVSTEAFF
TGCGCCAGCAGCTTGGGGGGACAGGTGAGCACTGAAGCTTTCTTT